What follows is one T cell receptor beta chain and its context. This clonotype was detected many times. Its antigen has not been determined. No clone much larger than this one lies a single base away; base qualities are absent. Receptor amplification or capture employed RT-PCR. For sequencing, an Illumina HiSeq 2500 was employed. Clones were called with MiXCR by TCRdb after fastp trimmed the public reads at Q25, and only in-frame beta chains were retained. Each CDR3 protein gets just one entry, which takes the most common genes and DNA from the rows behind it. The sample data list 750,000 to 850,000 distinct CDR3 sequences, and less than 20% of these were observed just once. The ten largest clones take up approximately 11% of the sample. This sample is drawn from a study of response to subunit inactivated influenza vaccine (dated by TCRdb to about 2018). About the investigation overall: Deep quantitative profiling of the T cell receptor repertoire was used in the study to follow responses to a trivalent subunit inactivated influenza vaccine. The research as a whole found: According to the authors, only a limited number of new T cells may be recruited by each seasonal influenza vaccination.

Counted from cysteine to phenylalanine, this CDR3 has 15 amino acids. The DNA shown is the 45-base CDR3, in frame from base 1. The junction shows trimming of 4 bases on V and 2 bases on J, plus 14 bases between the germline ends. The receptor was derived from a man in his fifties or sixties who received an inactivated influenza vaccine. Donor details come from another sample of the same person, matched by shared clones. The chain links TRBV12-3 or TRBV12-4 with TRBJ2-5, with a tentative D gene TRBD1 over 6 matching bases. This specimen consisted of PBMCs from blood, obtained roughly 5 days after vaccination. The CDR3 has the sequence CASSWTANTQETQYF. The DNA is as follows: TGTGCCAGCAGTTGGACAGCGAATACTCAAGAGACCCAGTACTTC.